This entry lists 23 T cell receptor beta chains sequenced from one sample in a study of beta chain features in type 1 diabetes. The study reverse transcribed the entire isolated RNA, so it sequenced expressed TCRB transcripts. Method: immunoSEQ multiplex PCR; TCRdb's copy keeps in-frame clones and lacks some. The repertoire consists of over 300,000 clones, with roughly 8% occurring once and the leading ten covering around 0.44%. Sample: central memory CD4+ T cells from blood. These receptors all stem from a woman in her late teens or twenties in good health.

This clone was detected a few times. The chain joins TRBV6-1 to TRBJ2-5; 13 nucleotides agree with TRBD2. The CDR3 totals 15 residues. The junction had 2 bases not matched to a gene; V was cut back by 4 bases and J by 3 bases. Germline CDR1 reads MNHNS; CDR2 reads SASEGT. The CDR3 loop reads CASSVGTSGKETQYF. CDR3 DNA: TGTGCCAGCAGTGTGGGGACTAGCGGGAAAGAGACCCAGTACTTC.

This clone was recorded a few times. This chain's CDR3 is CASSLLALSDTQYF. The CDR3 nucleotides read TGTGCCAGCAGCTTGCTAGCGTTGTCAGATACGCAGTATTTT. The chain is built from TRBV7-2 and TRBJ2-3, with D possibly TRBD2 on 6 matching bases. The CDR3 runs to 14 residues. The V gene's germline CDR1 is SGHTA and CDR2 FQGNSA. Trimming cost V 3 bases and J 4 bases, with 11 bases left between them.

This clone was seen more than once but under ten times. This sequence joins TRBV4-3 and TRBJ2-1, with 14 bases identical to TRBD2. The CDR3 has 22 amino acids. Per the germline V gene, CDR1 is LGHNA and CDR2 is YSLEER. Losses at the gene ends were 4 bases for V and 0 bases for J; bases not matched to a gene: 17. For the CDR3, the DNA is TGCGCCAGCAGCCGATTTCCGTCATCAGGGACTAGCGGGAGAAGCTCCTACAATGAGCAGTTCTTC. The encoded protein is CASSRFPSSGTSGRSSYNEQFF.

The genes are TRBV6-1 and TRBJ1-2, with D hard to call. V was pared by 6 bases and J by 2 bases, with 10 bases between. This CDR3 is 13 amino acids long. Germline V lookup: CDR1 MNHNS, CDR2 SASEGT. CDR3 protein: CASRGGLNYGYTF. The CDR3 nucleotides read TGTGCCAGCAGAGGCGGCCTAAACTATGGCTACACCTTC.

This sequence joins TRBV7-2 and TRBJ1-5; D is ambiguous. Germline loops: CDR1 SGHTA, CDR2 FQGNSA. Trimming shortened V by 0 bases and J by 7 bases, and 19 bases separated the two germline ends. The CDR3 is 17 residues long. This chain's CDR3 is CASSLALFAGLGQPQHF. CDR3 coding DNA: TGTGCCAGCAGCTTAGCCCTGTTTGCGGGGTTGGGACAGCCCCAGCATTTT.

The rearrangement links TRBV18 to TRBJ2-3; D uncertain. The CDR3 runs 15 residues. Trimming pared 0 bases from V and 1 base from J, leaving 8 bases between. Germline V gives CDR1 KGHSH, CDR2 LQKENI. CDR3: CASSPPRPGTDTQYF. The CDR3 DNA follows: TGTGCCAGCTCACCACCGCGGCCGGGCACAGATACGCAGTATTTT. The full variable domain, with the rest looked up from reference TRBV18 and TRBJ2-3, is NAGVMQNPRHLVRRRGQEARLRCSPMKGHSHVYWYRQLPEEGLKFMVYLQKENIIDESGMPKERFSAEFPKEGPSILRIQQVVRGDSAAYFCASSPPRPGTDTQYFGPGTRLTVL.

This CDR3 reads CASSKPGANTGELFF. The CDR3 DNA reads as TGTGCCAGCAGCAAGCCGGGGGCCAACACCGGGGAGCTGTTTTTT. The chain has TRBV11-2 and TRBJ2-2; either TRBD1 or TRBD2 may fit D (6 bases each). Per the germline V gene, CDR1 is SGHAT and CDR2 is FQNNGV. The CDR3 consists of 15 residues. V dropped 5 bases and J dropped 2 bases, with 12 bases sitting between them.

In its sample, this clone was seen a few times. Other DNA sequences within the sample encode an identical CDR3. This chain connects TRBV5-1 to TRBJ2-5; 8 nucleotides align to TRBD2. CDR3 length equals 14 residues. The germline V gene encodes CDR1 SGHRS and CDR2 YFSETQ. V lost 4 bases, J lost 4 bases, and 6 bases stayed unmatched. This CDR3 is CASSPGTSIETQYF. The CDR3 region has the DNA TGCGCCAGCAGCCCCGGGACTAGTATAGAGACCCAGTACTTC.

This clone was recorded at least ten times. This sequence joins TRBV21-1 and TRBJ1-1. TRBV21-1 is deemed a pseudogene. CDR3 length: 12 amino acids. The CDR3 DNA reads TGTGCCAGCAGCAAAGCTTGGGTACAAGCTTTCTTT. It encodes CASSKAWVQAFF.

The table lists this clone with a few counts. The J gene is TRBJ2-3, the V gene TRBV4-3; weak D call: TRBD2 (5 bases). Trimming cost V 0 bases and J 8 bases, with 12 bases left between them. This CDR3 has 14 residues. The germline V gene has CDR1 LGHNA and CDR2 YSLEER. The CDR3 bases are TGCGCCAGCAGCCAAGAAACACGGGGTGGTACGCAGTATTTT. Translating it yields CASSQETRGGTQYF.

This clone was seen only a few times. The CDR3 region is CASSPLGRADYGYTF. In DNA form, the CDR3 reads TGTGCCAGCAGTCCCTTAGGCAGGGCGGACTATGGCTACACCTTC. This sequence joins TRBV27 and TRBJ1-2; D might be TRBD1 (5 bases). The CDR3 extends over 15 amino acids. V lost 5 bases to trimming and J lost 3 bases, with 16 bases between them. Germline-derived CDR1 and CDR2 are MNHEY and SMNVEV (reference sequence).

The chain couples TRBV4-3 to TRBJ2-7, with D possibly TRBD2 on 6 matching bases. Trimming took 2 bases from V and 0 from J, leaving 11 bases between them. Germline assignment: CDR1 LGHNA and CDR2 YSLEER. The CDR3 is 15 amino acids. In DNA, the CDR3 is TGCGCCAGCAGCCAATTTCTGCGGGACTCCTACGAGCAGTACTTC. This codes for CASSQFLRDSYEQYF.

This clone was seen more than once but under ten times. The V gene is TRBV7-2, the J gene TRBJ2-5; 10 bases map to TRBD1. The J segment lost 12 bases and the V segment lost 6 bases, leaving 10 bases of the junction unmatched. The CDR3 runs 13 residues. The germline CDR1 and CDR2 sequences are SGHTA and FQGNSA. This CDR3 reads CASRSYAGQGEYF. DNA for the CDR3: TGTGCCAGCAGGTCCTACGCCGGACAGGGGGAGTACTTC.

To note about this clone: Other DNA sequences of this sample code for an identical CDR3. The rearrangement joins TRBV18 to TRBJ2-3; D may be TRBD2 (5 bases). CDR3 length: 13 amino acids. Germline V CDR1 and CDR2: KGHSH, LQKENI. Trimming took 2 bases from V and 3 from J, leaving 6 bases between them. CDR3 loop: CASSPGLTDTQYF. Written as DNA, the CDR3 is TGTGCCAGCTCACCAGGACTGACAGATACGCAGTATTTT.

This clone was counted a few times. The V gene is TRBV5-1, the J gene TRBJ1-1; TRBD1 matches 8 bases. J lost 4 bases, V lost 2 bases, and 7 bases had no gene match. The germline V gene encodes CDR1 SGHRS and CDR2 YFSETQ. This CDR3 region has 15 residues. The CDR3 nucleotides read TGCGCCAGCAGCTTCGGGACCACAGGGGGCACTGAAGCTTTCTTT. It is translated as CASSFGTTGGTEAFF.

There are a few counts of this clone. The rearrangement links TRBV6-1 to TRBJ2-1; TRBD2 is a possible D gene (6 bases). This CDR3 region has 15 residues. Germline V gene lookup returns CDR1 MNHNS and CDR2 SASEGT. The V gene lost 7 bases and the J gene lost 1 base, with 14 bases spanning the gap. The CDR3: CASNLHRGSYNEQFF. CDR3 DNA: TGTGCCAGCAACCTGCACCGGGGGTCCTACAATGAGCAGTTCTTC.

The J gene is TRBJ2-6, the V gene TRBV27, with TRBD2 identical over 16 bases. This CDR3 spans 21 amino acids. Per germline, CDR1 MNHEY and CDR2 SMNVEV (reference sequence). The J segment lost 1 base and the V segment lost 3 bases, leaving 9 bases of the junction unmatched. The CDR3: CASSFTGLAGGVLSGANVLTF. CDR3 coding DNA: TGTGCCAGCAGTTTTACGGGACTAGCGGGAGGGGTTCTGTCTGGGGCCAACGTCCTGACTTTC.

This clone was counted between two and nine times. This sequence joins TRBV5-1 and TRBJ2-7; D might be TRBD1 (5 bases). V shed 0 bases and J shed 0 bases, with 16 bases lying between them. The CDR3 has 17 residues. Per the germline V gene, CDR1 is SGHRS and CDR2 is YFSETQ. CDR3 sequence reads: CASSLAIFDSSSYEQYF. The CDR3 DNA reads as TGCGCCAGCAGCTTGGCCATCTTTGACAGCAGCTCCTACGAGCAGTACTTC. Supplemented by reference TRBV5-1 and TRBJ2-7, the full variable domain reads KAGVTQTPRYLIKTRGQQVTLSCSPISGHRSVSWYQQTPGQGLQFLFEYFSETQRNKGNFPGRFSGRQFSNSRSEMNVSTLELGDSALYLCASSLAIFDSSSYEQYFGPGTRLTVT.

This clone was seen a handful of times. The chain has TRBV4-2 and TRBJ2-7; 10 bases align to TRBD2. J gave up 4 bases and V 0 bases, and 6 bases lay outside the gene matches. Germline loops: CDR1 LGHNA, CDR2 YNFKEQ. CDR3 size: 16 residues. The CDR3 sequence is CASSQEASGSFYEQYF. The CDR3 DNA follows: TGTGCCAGCAGCCAAGAAGCTAGCGGGAGTTTTTACGAGCAGTACTTC.

This clone was seen at least ten times. The chain couples TRBV10-3 to TRBJ2-3, with no clear D. This CDR3 has 14 amino acids. The V and J ends lost 7 bases and 0 bases respectively, with 11 bases between them. Germline CDR1 reads ENHRY; CDR2 reads SYGVKD. The CDR3 loop is CAIKGHLSTDTQYF. In nucleotides, the CDR3 is TGTGCCATCAAAGGGCACCTAAGCACAGATACGCAGTATTTT.

The CDR3 reads CASSLRGNYYEQYF. Written as DNA, the CDR3 is TGTGCCAGCAGCTTGCGGGGGAATTACTACGAGCAGTACTTC. The chain joins TRBV5-4 to TRBJ2-7, with a weak D call TRBD2 (6 bases). Germline lookup yields CDR1 SGHNT and CDR2 YYREEE (reference sequence). V was pared by 1 base and J by 3 bases, with 11 bases between. This CDR3 is built from 14 residues.

This clone was found a few times. The chain uses TRBV4-2 and TRBJ2-7, with TRBD1 identical over 7 bases. The germline gives CDR1 LGHNA, CDR2 YNFKEQ. Trimming removed 0 bases from V and 3 bases from J; junction bases left unmatched: 5. The CDR3 sequence is 15 residues long. CDR3 nucleotides: TGTGCCAGCAGCCAAGAGTTCACAGGGGACTACGAGCAGTACTTC. This encodes CASSQEFTGDYEQYF.

The J gene is TRBJ2-7, the V gene TRBV27; 9 nucleotides line up with TRBD2. CDR1 is MNHEY, CDR2 SMNVEV, per germline (reference sequence). The CDR3 is made up of 13 amino acids. J was trimmed by 6 bases and V by 2 bases; bases with no gene match: 2. The CDR3 bases are TGTGCCAGCAGTTTAGTAGCGGGAGTCGAGCAGTACTTC. Protein sequence: CASSLVAGVEQYF.